This record concerns one T cell receptor (beta chain) sequence. The germline V gene encodes CDR1 SQVTM and CDR2 ANQGSEA. CDR3 length equals 13 residues. Trimming removed 5 bases from V and 3 bases from J, with 13 bases in between. As handled by the study authors: Quantification of nucleated cells was approximated via reference gene primer amplification. Repertoires were generated with immunoSEQ multiplex PCR, while TCRdb's copy carries only in-frame clones and drops some. The DNA was the basis for D and trimming; V, J and clone size are from that table. Of approximately 270,000 clones listed, 70% to 90% are singletons. All enrollees were about 18 to 95 years old and from approximately 25 US areas. The sample is drawn from a study of blood T cell repertoires in COVID-19. Study overall: T cells, B-cell-depleted T cells, or PBMCs provided the cDNA or gDNA that served as material.

The receptor was isolated from a man aged 35-49 years who had recovered from COVID-19. The material sequenced was PBMCs or T cells enriched from blood (not recorded which). V and J are TRBV29-1 and TRBJ1-1; tentative D call: TRBD1 (6 bases). CDR3: CSVCRGGDTEAFF. CDR3 in DNA: TGCAGCGTTTGTCGAGGGGGTGACACTGAAGCTTTCTTT.